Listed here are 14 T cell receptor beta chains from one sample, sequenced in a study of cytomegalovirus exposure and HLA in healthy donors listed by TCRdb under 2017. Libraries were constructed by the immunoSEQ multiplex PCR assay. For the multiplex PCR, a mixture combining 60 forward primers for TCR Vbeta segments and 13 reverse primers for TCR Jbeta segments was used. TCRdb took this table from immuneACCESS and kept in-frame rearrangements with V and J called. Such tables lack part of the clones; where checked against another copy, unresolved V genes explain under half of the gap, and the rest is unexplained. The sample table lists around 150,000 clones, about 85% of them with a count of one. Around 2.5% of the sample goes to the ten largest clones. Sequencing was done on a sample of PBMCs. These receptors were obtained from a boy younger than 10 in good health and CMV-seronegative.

This CDR3 is CASSLSRFNYGYTF. The CDR3 DNA reads as TGTGCCAGCAGCTTAAGCAGGTTCAACTATGGCTACACCTTC. The chain carries TRBV6-5 and TRBJ1-2, with D unclear. Germline values: CDR1 MNHEY, CDR2 SVGAGI. This CDR3 comprises 14 residues. Trimming took off 6 bases at V and 2 bases at J, with 13 bases between the two ends.

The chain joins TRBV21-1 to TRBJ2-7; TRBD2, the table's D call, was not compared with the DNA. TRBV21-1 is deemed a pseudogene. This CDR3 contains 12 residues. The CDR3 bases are TGTGCCAGCAACTGGGGGGGCTACGAGCAGTACTTC. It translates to CASNWGGYEQYF.

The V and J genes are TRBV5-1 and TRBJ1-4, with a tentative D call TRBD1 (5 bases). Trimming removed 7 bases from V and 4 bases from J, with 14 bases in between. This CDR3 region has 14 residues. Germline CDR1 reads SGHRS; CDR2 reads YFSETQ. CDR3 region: CASRRDSLNEKLFF. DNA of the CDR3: TGCGCCAGCCGCCGAGACAGTCTTAATGAAAAACTGTTTTTT.

This chain's CDR3 is CASSMARSYEQYF. The CDR3, as DNA: TGTGCCAGTAGTATGGCTAGGAGCTACGAGCAGTACTTC. V and J are TRBV19 and TRBJ2-7; D ambiguous. V was pared by 3 bases and J by 3 bases, with 9 bases between. CDR3 length: 13 residues. Germline V CDR1 and CDR2: LNHDA, SQIVND (reference sequence).

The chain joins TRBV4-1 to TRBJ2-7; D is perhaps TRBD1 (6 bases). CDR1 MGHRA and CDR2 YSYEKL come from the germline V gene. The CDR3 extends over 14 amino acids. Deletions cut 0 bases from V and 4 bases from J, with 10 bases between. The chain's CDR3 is CASSQELRGYEQYF. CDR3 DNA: TGCGCCAGCAGCCAAGAATTAAGGGGGTACGAGCAGTACTTC.

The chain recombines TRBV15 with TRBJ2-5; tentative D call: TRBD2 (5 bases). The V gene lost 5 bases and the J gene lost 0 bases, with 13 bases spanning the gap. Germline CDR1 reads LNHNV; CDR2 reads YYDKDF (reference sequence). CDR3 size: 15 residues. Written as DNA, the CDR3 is TGTGCCACCAGCCTCGGACGAGGGTACCAAGAGACCCAGTACTTC. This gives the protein CATSLGRGYQETQYF.

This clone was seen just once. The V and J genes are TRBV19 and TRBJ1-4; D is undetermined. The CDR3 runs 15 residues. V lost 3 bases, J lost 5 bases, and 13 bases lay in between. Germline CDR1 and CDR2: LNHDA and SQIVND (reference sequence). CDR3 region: CASSILRQYNEKLFF. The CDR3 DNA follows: TGTGCCAGTAGTATCCTCCGCCAGTACAATGAAAAACTGTTTTTT.

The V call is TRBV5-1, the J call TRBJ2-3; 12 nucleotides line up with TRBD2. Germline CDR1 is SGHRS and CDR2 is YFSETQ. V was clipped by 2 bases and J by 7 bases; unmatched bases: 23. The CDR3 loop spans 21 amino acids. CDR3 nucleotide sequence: TGCGCCAGCAGCTTCCGATTCATATACCGACTAGCGGGAGACCCGCACAATACGCAGTATTTT. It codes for CASSFRFIYRLAGDPHNTQYF. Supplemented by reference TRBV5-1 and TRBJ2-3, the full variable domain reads KAGVTQTPRYLIKTRGQQVTLSCSPISGHRSVSWYQQTPGQGLQFLFEYFSETQRNKGNFPGRFSGRQFSNSRSEMNVSTLELGDSALYLCASSFRFIYRLAGDPHNTQYFGPGTRLTVL.

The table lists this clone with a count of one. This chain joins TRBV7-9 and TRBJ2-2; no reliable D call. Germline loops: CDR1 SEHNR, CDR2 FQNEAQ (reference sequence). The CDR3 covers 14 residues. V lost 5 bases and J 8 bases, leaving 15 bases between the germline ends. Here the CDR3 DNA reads TGTGCCAGCAGCCTAAACCCGTCACAGGGGGAGCTGTTTTTT. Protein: CASSLNPSQGELFF.

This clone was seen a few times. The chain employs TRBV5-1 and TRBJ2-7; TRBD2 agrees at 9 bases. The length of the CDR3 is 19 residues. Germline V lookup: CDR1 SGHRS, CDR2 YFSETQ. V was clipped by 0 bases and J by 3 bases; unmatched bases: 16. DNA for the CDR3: TGCGCCAGCAGCTTGGGAGCTGGCCTAGCGGGACCCGCTGACTACGAGCAGTACTTC. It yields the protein CASSLGAGLAGPADYEQYF. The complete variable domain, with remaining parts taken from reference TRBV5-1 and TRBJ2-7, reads KAGVTQTPRYLIKTRGQQVTLSCSPISGHRSVSWYQQTPGQGLQFLFEYFSETQRNKGNFPGRFSGRQFSNSRSEMNVSTLELGDSALYLCASSLGAGLAGPADYEQYFGPGTRLTVT.

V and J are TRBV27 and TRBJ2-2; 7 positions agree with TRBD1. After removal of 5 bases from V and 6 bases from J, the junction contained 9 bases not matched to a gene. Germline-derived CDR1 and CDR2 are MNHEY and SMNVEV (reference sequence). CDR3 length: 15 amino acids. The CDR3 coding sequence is TGTGCCAGCAGTCTGTCTGGAACAGGGGCCGGGGAGCTGTTTTTT. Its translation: CASSLSGTGAGELFF.

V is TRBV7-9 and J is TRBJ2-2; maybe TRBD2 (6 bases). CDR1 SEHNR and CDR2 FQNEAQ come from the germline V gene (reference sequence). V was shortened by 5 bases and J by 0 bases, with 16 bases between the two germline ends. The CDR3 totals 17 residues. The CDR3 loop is CASSLSSGTANTGELFF. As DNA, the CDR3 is TGTGCCAGCAGCCTATCGTCCGGGACTGCGAACACCGGGGAGCTGTTTTTT.

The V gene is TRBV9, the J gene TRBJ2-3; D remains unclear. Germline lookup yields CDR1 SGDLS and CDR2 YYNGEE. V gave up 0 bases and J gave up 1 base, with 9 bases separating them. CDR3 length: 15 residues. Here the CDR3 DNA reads TGTGCCAGCAGCGTAGTAGCCTCGGGCACAGATACGCAGTATTTT. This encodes CASSVVASGTDTQYF.

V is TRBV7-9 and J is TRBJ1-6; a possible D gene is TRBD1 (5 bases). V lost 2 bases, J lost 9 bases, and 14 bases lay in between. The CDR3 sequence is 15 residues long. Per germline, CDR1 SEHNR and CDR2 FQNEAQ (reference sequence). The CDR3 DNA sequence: TGTGCCAGCAGCTTAAATAACCCCAGGGCTTCACCCCTCCACTTT. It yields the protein CASSLNNPRASPLHF.